Reported below is one T cell receptor beta chain. The source of the sample is a study of Ad26.COV2.S vaccination and SARS-CoV-2 variants. Data came from immunoSEQ multiplex PCR; TCRdb stores just in-frame clones and leaves some out. The sample shows roughly 180,000 clones, around nine tenths of them seen only once. Trimming took off 5 bases at V and 4 bases at J, with 15 bases between the two ends. This CDR3 is built from 16 residues. The germline V gene has CDR1 SGHTA and CDR2 FQGNSA. The sequence was obtained from a human donor who had recovered from COVID-19. The source was peripheral blood, collected after recovery from COVID-19. The J gene is TRBJ1-6, the V gene TRBV7-2; weak D call: TRBD1 (6 bases). The CDR3 spells CASSLPGADYNSPLHF. The CDR3 coding sequence is TGTGCCAGCAGCCTCCCGGGGGCAGATTATAATTCACCCCTCCACTTT.